This T cell receptor beta chain was documented in a study of technical replicates of blood from a handful of donors. The CDR3 loop spans 15 amino acids. Trimming removed 4 bases from V and 5 bases from J; junction bases left unmatched: 6. Germline CDR1 is LNHDA and CDR2 is SQIVND (reference sequence). Some clones are missing from TCRdb's copy, which holds only in-frame ones; the method was immunoSEQ multiplex PCR. The table lists approximately 70,000 clones, approximately 93% of them singletons. The TCR was taken from a human donor in good health. Some clones in this sample may be carry-over from other donors' samples. The chain carries TRBV19 and TRBJ2-3, with TRBD1 identical over 10 bases. The material sequenced was PBMCs. This CDR3 reads CASSSRDRGQDTQYF. Here the CDR3 DNA reads TGTGCCAGTAGTAGCCGGGACAGGGGCCAAGATACGCAGTATTTT.